Below are 20 T cell receptor beta chains sequenced from a single sample in a study of blood T cell repertoires in COVID-19. Data came from immunoSEQ multiplex PCR; TCRdb stores just in-frame clones and leaves some out. The sample has a few hundred thousand clones, around four fifths seen once; the top ten hold about 4.5%. The sequenced material came from peripheral blood. The source of these receptors is a man between 60 and 75 years old who had recovered from COVID-19.

This chain connects TRBV7-9 to TRBJ1-2; D is possibly TRBD1 (5 bases). Germline CDR1 and CDR2: SEHNR and FQNEAQ (reference sequence). V lost 4 bases and J 8 bases, leaving 17 bases between the germline ends. The CDR3 runs to 14 residues. In DNA form, the CDR3 reads TGTGCCAGCAGCTCCGGTTGGGGCTGGAGAGGCTACACCTTC. Residues: CASSSGWGWRGYTF.

The chain carries TRBV14 and TRBJ1-3; 10 bases align to TRBD1. Germline CDR1 is SGHDN and CDR2 is FVKESK. The V gene end was trimmed by 0 bases and the J gene end by 2 bases; junction bases not matched to a gene: 4. The CDR3 runs 17 residues. The CDR3 loop reads CASSQDRQGAAGNTIYF. The CDR3 DNA reads TGTGCCAGCAGCCAAGATCGACAGGGGGCGGCTGGAAACACCATATATTTT.

This chain uses TRBV9 with TRBJ2-1; possible D gene TRBD2, 6 bases. Trimming removed 0 bases from V and 6 bases from J, with 10 bases in between. This CDR3 is 14 amino acids long. Germline lookup yields CDR1 SGDLS and CDR2 YYNGEE. The CDR3 spells CASSVGRGRNEQFF. In DNA form, the CDR3 reads TGTGCCAGCAGCGTAGGGAGGGGCCGCAATGAGCAGTTCTTC.

Only a few counts were recorded for this clone. V usage is TRBV19 and J usage is TRBJ1-5, with D perhaps matching TRBD1 (6 bases). V was trimmed by 1 base and J by 1 base, leaving 8 bases between them. Germline V lookup: CDR1 LNHDA, CDR2 SQIVND (reference sequence). The CDR3 is 15 amino acids. The CDR3 sequence: CASSIAGTSNQPQHF. The DNA for the CDR3 is TGTGCCAGTAGTATAGCAGGGACAAGCAATCAGCCCCAGCATTTT.

The chain carries TRBV6-5 and TRBJ2-1, with D perhaps matching TRBD2 (7 bases). The germline V and J ends were trimmed by 2 bases and 3 bases, with 14 bases remaining between them. This CDR3 is built from 16 residues. Germline V gene sequence: CDR1 MNHEY, CDR2 SVGAGI. CDR3: CASSYGGGGVYNEQFF. The CDR3 DNA is TGTGCCAGCAGTTACGGAGGGGGGGGTGTCTACAATGAGCAGTTCTTC.

In its sample, this clone was seen a few times. The V call is TRBV25-1, the J call TRBJ2-5; D is perhaps TRBD2 (6 bases). CDR1 and CDR2 from the germline V gene are MGHDK and SYGVNS. The CDR3 is 14 amino acids. V lost 4 bases and J 2 bases, leaving 11 bases between the germline ends. The CDR3 DNA sequence: TGTGCCAGCAGTGTACCGGGGGTACAAGAGACCCAGTACTTC. Amino acids: CASSVPGVQETQYF.

The gene calls are TRBV7-9 and TRBJ1-6; 9 bases map to TRBD1. The V gene end was trimmed by 4 bases and the J gene end by 7 bases; junction bases not matched to a gene: 11. The CDR3 sequence is 17 residues long. CDR1 SEHNR and CDR2 FQNEAQ come from the germline V gene (reference sequence). The CDR3 protein is CASSSPPGTGLNSPLHF. In nucleotides, the CDR3 is TGTGCCAGCAGCTCCCCCCCCGGGACAGGGCTGAATTCACCCCTCCACTTT.

The V call is TRBV30, the J call TRBJ1-4; perhaps TRBD1 as D (5 bases). V lost 5 bases and J lost 6, with 25 bases in between. The CDR3 extends over 17 amino acids. The germline V gene encodes CDR1 GTSNPN and CDR2 SVGIG (reference sequence). CDR3 loop: CAWSARDLTPGDEKLFF. The CDR3 coding sequence is TGTGCCTGGTCCGCCCGGGACTTAACCCCTGGGGATGAAAAACTGTTTTTT.

The CDR3 region is CASSQAGGFSTEAFF. The CDR3 bases are TGTGCCAGCAGCCAGGCAGGGGGCTTTTCGACTGAAGCTTTCTTT. This sequence joins TRBV3-1 (or the pseudogene TRBV3-2) and TRBJ1-1; 8 nucleotides agree with TRBD1. This CDR3 contains 15 residues. CDR1 LGHDT and CDR2 YNNKEL come from the germline V gene (reference sequence). V dropped 3 bases and J dropped 5; count of bases not matched to a gene: 8.

J is TRBJ1-2 and V is TRBV5-1; 7 bases align to TRBD1. Trimming removed 0 bases from V and 0 bases from J; junction bases left unmatched: 5. The CDR3 sequence is 16 residues long. Germline lookup yields CDR1 SGHRS and CDR2 YFSETQ. The CDR3 nucleotides read TGCGCCAGCAGCTTGGGAGCTGGGACAGCTAACTATGGCTACACCTTC. It codes for CASSLGAGTANYGYTF.

The chain has TRBV10-2 and TRBJ2-3; tentatively, D is TRBD2 (6 bases). Trimming cost V 6 bases and J 6 bases, with 19 bases left between them. Germline CDR1 is WSHSY and CDR2 is SAAADI. The CDR3 is 15 residues long. CDR3 in DNA: TGCGCCAGCAGCCCTCGAGGGACTCCGTTCGATACGCAGTATTTT. This translates into CASSPRGTPFDTQYF.

The V gene is TRBV19, the J gene TRBJ2-1, with 7 bases lining up with TRBD2. V lost 6 bases and J lost 3; bases outside the gene matches: 8. The CDR3 contains 15 residues. CDR1 is LNHDA, CDR2 SQIVND, per germline (reference sequence). In DNA form, the CDR3 reads TGTGCCAGTAGCCACCCTAGCGGCGTCTACAATGAGCAGTTCTTC. This codes for CASSHPSGVYNEQFF. Supplemented by reference TRBV19 and TRBJ2-1, the full variable domain reads DGGITQSPKYLFRKEGQNVTLSCEQNLNHDAMYWYRQDPGQGLRLIYYSQIVNDFQKGDIAEGYSVSREKKESFPLTVTSAQKNPTAFYLCASSHPSGVYNEQFFGPGTRLTVL.

This rearrangement joins TRBV7-2 to TRBJ2-1, with 10 nucleotides matching TRBD2. The CDR3 covers 16 residues. The J segment lost 8 bases and the V segment lost 7 bases, leaving 14 bases of the junction unmatched. The germline V gene has CDR1 SGHTA and CDR2 FQGNSA. DNA of the CDR3: TGTGCCAGCATGAAGGGGCAGCGGGGGGGCGTCGATGAGCAGTTCTTC. It encodes CASMKGQRGGVDEQFF.

The chain joins TRBV28 to TRBJ1-1; the D gene is possibly TRBD1 (6 bases). CDR1 and CDR2 (germline): MDHEN, SYDVKM. V shed 3 bases and J shed 6 bases, with 11 bases lying between them. There are 13 residues in the CDR3. The CDR3: CASSFSGGAEAFF. In nucleotides, the CDR3 is TGTGCCAGCAGTTTTTCGGGGGGCGCTGAAGCTTTCTTT. Supplemented by reference TRBV28 and TRBJ1-1, the full variable domain reads DVKVTQSSRYLVKRTGEKVFLECVQDMDHENMFWYRQDPGLGLRLIYFSYDVKMKEKGDIPEGYSVSREKKERFSLILESASTNQTSMYLCASSFSGGAEAFFGQGTRLTVV.

V gene TRBV6-2 or TRBV6-3 combines with J gene TRBJ2-1; TRBD1 aligns across 9 bases. Trimming took 4 bases from V and 4 from J; bases not matched to a gene: 2. CDR3 length: 14 residues. Germline V gene lookup returns CDR1 MNHEY and CDR2 SVGEGT. CDR3 nucleotide sequence: TGTGCCAGCAGTTCGGGACAGGGATACAATGAGCAGTTCTTC. Its protein product is CASSSGQGYNEQFF.

The rearrangement links TRBV5-1 to TRBJ2-7; weak D call: TRBD1 (6 bases). The CDR3 spans 15 residues. The V gene's germline CDR1 is SGHRS and CDR2 YFSETQ. The ends were cut back, 4 bases at V and 4 bases at J, with 18 bases in the middle. CDR3 sequence reads: CASSPTGHEKYEQYF. DNA for the CDR3: TGCGCCAGCAGCCCCACGGGACATGAGAAATACGAGCAGTACTTC.

Note on this clone: This specimen includes other DNA sequences encoding the same CDR3. The chain joins TRBV5-1 to TRBJ2-3; D remains unclear. Trimming pared 4 bases from V and 5 bases from J, leaving 8 bases between. Per germline, CDR1 SGHRS and CDR2 YFSETQ. CDR3 length: 12 residues. The CDR3 spells CASSLDLDTQYF. The CDR3 DNA reads TGCGCCAGCAGCCTAGACCTAGATACGCAGTATTTT.

The J gene is TRBJ1-1, the V gene TRBV29-1, with 9 positions matching TRBD1. CDR1 SQVTM and CDR2 ANQGSEA come from the germline V gene. The V gene end was trimmed by 7 bases and the J gene end by 9 bases; junction bases not matched to a gene: 12. The CDR3 sequence is 13 residues long. Here the CDR3 reads CSAGENRGRKAFF. The DNA for the CDR3 is TGCAGCGCTGGTGAAAACAGGGGGCGCAAAGCTTTCTTT.

This chain links TRBV30 with TRBJ2-1; D may be TRBD2 (5 bases). This CDR3 is built from 12 residues. CDR1 and CDR2 (germline): GTSNPN, SVGIG (reference sequence). Trimming removed 4 bases from V and 5 bases from J, with 9 bases in between. DNA of the CDR3: TGTGCCTGGAAGAGGGTTGACAATGAGCAGTTCTTC. It is translated as CAWKRVDNEQFF.

This chain connects TRBV5-1 to TRBJ1-2; D perhaps matches TRBD1 (6 bases). Germline CDR1 SGHRS, CDR2 YFSETQ. The CDR3 consists of 14 residues. V lost 1 base and J lost 7, with 14 bases in between. This CDR3 is CASSLTGFISGYTF. Written as DNA, the CDR3 is TGCGCCAGCAGCTTGACAGGGTTTATCTCTGGCTACACCTTC.